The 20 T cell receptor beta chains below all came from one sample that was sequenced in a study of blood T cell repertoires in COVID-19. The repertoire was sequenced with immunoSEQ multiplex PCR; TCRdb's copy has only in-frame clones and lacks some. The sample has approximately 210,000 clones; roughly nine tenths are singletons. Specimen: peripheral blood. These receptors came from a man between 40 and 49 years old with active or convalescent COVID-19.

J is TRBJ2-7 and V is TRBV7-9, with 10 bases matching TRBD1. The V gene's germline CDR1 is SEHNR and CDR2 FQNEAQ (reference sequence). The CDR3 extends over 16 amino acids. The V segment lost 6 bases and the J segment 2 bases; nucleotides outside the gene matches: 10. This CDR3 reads CASSSGQGLYTYEQYF. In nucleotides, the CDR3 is TGTGCCAGCAGTTCGGGACAGGGGCTATACACCTACGAGCAGTACTTC.

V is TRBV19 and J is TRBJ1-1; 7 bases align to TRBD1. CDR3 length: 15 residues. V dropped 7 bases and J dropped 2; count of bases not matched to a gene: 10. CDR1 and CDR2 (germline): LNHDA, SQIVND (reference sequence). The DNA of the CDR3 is TGTGCCAGTATTGCACCCGACAGGGTAAACACTGAAGCTTTCTTT. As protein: CASIAPDRVNTEAFF.

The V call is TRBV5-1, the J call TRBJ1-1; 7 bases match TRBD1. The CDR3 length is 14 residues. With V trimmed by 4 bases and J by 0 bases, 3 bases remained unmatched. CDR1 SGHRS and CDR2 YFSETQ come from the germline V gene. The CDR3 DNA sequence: TGCGCCAGCAGCGAGGGGACAGTGAACACTGAAGCTTTCTTT. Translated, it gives CASSEGTVNTEAFF. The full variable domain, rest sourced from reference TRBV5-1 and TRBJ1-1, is KAGVTQTPRYLIKTRGQQVTLSCSPISGHRSVSWYQQTPGQGLQFLFEYFSETQRNKGNFPGRFSGRQFSNSRSEMNVSTLELGDSALYLCASSEGTVNTEAFFGQGTRLTVV.

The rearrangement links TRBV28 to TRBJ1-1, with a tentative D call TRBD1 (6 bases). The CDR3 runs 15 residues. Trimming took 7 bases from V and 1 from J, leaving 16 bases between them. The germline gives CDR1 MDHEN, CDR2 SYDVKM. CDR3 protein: CASTSVWDTNTEAFF. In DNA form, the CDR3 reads TGTGCCAGCACCTCCGTATGGGACACGAACACTGAAGCTTTCTTT.

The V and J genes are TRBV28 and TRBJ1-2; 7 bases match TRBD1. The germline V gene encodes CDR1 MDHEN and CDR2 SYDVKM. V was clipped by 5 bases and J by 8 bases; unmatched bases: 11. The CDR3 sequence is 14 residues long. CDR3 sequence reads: CASSIRQGVWGYTF. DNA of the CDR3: TGTGCCAGCAGTATCCGACAGGGAGTGTGGGGCTACACCTTC.

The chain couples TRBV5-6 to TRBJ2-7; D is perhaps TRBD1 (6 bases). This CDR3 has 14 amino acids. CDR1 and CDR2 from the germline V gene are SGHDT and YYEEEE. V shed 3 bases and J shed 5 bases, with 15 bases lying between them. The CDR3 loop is CASSSIYQGHEQYF. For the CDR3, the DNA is TGTGCCAGCAGCTCAATTTACCAGGGGCACGAGCAGTACTTC.

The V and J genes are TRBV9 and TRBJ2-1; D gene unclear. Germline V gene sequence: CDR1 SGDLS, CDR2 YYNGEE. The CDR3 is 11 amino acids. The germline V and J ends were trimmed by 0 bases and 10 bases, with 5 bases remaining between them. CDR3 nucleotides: TGTGCCAGCAGCGTAGGGCCCGAGCAGTTCTTC. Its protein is CASSVGPEQFF.

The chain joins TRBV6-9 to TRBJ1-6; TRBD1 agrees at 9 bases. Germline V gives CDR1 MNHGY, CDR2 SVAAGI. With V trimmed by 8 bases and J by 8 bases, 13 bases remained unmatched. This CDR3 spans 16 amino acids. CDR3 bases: TGTGCCAGCCGGGCAGTTTGGAGGACAGGGGATTCACCCCTCCACTTT. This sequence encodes CASRAVWRTGDSPLHF.

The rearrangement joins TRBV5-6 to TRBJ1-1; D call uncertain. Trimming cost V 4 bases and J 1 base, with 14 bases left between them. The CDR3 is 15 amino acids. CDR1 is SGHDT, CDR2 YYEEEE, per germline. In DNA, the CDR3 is TGTGCCAGCAGCCGAACCCTGACGGGGAACACTGAAGCTTTCTTT. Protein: CASSRTLTGNTEAFF.

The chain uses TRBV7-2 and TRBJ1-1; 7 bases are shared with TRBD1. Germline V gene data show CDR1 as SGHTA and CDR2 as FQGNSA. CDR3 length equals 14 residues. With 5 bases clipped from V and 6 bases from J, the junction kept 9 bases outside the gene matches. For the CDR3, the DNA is TGTGCCAGCAGCCGCGACAGGGCCTTGCCTGAAGCTTTCTTT. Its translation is CASSRDRALPEAFF.

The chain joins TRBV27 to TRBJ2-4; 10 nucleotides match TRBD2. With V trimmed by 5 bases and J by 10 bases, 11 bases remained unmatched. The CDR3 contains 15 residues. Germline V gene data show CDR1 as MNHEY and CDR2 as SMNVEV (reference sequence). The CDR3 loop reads CASSPQAGGPRIQYF. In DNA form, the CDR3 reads TGTGCCAGCAGTCCCCAAGCGGGAGGGCCGAGAATTCAGTACTTC.

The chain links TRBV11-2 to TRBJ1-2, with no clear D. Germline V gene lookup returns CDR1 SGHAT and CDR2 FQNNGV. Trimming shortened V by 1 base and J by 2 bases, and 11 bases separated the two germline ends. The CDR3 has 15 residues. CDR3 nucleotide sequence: TGTGCCAGCAGCTTAGTCGAGGAAAGAAACTATGGCTACACCTTC. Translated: CASSLVEERNYGYTF.

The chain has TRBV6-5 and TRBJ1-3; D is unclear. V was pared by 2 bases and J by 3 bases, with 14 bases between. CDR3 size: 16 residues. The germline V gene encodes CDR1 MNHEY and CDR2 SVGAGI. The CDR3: CASSYGPPGGGNTIYF. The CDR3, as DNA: TGTGCCAGCAGTTACGGCCCGCCGGGAGGTGGAAACACCATATATTTT.

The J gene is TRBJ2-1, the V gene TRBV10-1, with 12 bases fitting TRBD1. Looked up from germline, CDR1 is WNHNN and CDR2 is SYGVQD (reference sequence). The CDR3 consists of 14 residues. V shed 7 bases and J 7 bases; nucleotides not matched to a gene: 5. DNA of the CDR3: TGCGCCAGCACATGGGACAGGGGGCGGAATGAGCAGTTCTTC. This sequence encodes CASTWDRGRNEQFF.

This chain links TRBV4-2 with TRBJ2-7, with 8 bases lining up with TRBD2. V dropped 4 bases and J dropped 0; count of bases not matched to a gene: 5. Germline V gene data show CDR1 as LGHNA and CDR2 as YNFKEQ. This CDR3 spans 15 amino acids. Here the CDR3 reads CASSPLAASSYEQYF. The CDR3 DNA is TGTGCCAGCAGCCCACTAGCGGCCAGCTCCTACGAGCAGTACTTC.

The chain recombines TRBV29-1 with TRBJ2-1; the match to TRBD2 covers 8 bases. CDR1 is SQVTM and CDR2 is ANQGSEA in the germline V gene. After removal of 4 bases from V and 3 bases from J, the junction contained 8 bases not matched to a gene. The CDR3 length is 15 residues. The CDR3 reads CSVAGAGGLYNEQFF. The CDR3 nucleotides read TGCAGCGTTGCAGGGGCGGGAGGACTCTACAATGAGCAGTTCTTC.

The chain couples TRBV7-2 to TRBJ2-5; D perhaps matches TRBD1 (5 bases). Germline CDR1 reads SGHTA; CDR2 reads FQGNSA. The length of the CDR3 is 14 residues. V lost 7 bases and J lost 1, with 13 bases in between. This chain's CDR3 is CASTPSRVQETQYF. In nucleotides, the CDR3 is TGTGCCAGCACCCCATCCAGGGTCCAAGAGACCCAGTACTTC.

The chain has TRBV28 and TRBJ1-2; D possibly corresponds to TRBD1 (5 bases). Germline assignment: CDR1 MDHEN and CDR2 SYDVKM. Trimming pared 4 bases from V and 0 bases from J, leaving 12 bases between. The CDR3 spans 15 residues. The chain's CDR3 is CASSSLTAANYGYTF. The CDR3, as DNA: TGTGCCAGCAGTTCATTGACAGCCGCTAACTATGGCTACACCTTC.

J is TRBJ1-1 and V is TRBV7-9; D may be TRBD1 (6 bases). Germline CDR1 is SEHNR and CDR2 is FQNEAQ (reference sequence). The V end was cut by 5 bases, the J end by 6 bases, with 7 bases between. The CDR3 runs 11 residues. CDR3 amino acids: CASSRTAEAFF. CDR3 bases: TGTGCCAGCAGCCGGACAGCTGAAGCTTTCTTT.

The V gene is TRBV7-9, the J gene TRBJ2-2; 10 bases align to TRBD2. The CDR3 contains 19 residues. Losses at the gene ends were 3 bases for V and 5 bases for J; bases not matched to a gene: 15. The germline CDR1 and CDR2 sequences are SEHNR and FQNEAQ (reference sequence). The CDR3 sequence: CASSFRLAGRSYSTGELFF. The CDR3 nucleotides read TGTGCCAGCAGCTTTAGACTAGCGGGCCGTTCATACTCTACCGGGGAGCTGTTTTTT.